This T cell receptor beta chain emerged from a study of response to subunit inactivated influenza vaccine. TCRdb independently ran MiXCR on the RT-PCR reads; one entry per CDR3 protein. The sample has 550,000 to 800,000 distinct CDR3 sequences, 15% to 18% seen once. Whole-study findings and limits: A suggestion made by the authors is that each seasonal influenza vaccination recruits few new T cells.

Note on this clonotype: Its antigen is currently unknown.

The CDR3 has 14 amino acids. V lost 5 bases and J lost 0, with 11 bases in between. The TCR originated in a man aged 45-65 years who received an inactivated influenza vaccine. This material consisted of PBMCs from blood, taken approximately 13 days after vaccination. The genes are TRBV12-3 or TRBV12-4 and TRBJ2-7, with a possible D match to TRBD1 (5 bases). CDR3 sequence reads: CASSPQTASYEQYF. CDR3 nucleotide sequence: TGTGCCAGCAGTCCGCAGACAGCCTCCTACGAGCAGTACTTC.